The sample holds a few counts of the clone carrying this TCR beta chain. Its antigen is unknown. This CDR3 comprises 12 residues. Trimming stripped 4 bases from V and 7 bases from J, with 10 bases between. Per germline, CDR1 SEHNR and CDR2 FQNEAQ (reference sequence). Regarding time point: patch test 2, 6 weeks after DPC sensitization. Treatment meaning: therapeutic diphenylcyclopropenone sensitization with weekly scalp DPC. This sample was included in a study of human T cells and chemical hapten exposure. Background on the study: Researchers reported sensitizing an approximately 2 cm by approximately 2 cm upper inner arm skin site with 2% DPC. During the roughly 25-week study period, patients had diphenylcyclopropenone applied to the scalp every week.

TCRdb redid the calling of the RACE reads with MiXCR, one entry per CDR3 protein. The data hold about 380,000 distinct CDR3 sequences, with about 6.9% observed a single time. Study conclusions and caveats: Higher patch test scores went with higher counts of PT1 expanded TCRs.

The receptor comes from a young woman with alopecia areata. Some clones in this sample may be carry-over from other donors' samples. The sample in question was whole blood, obtained in connection with sensitization to the hapten diphenylcyclopropenone (DPC). V is TRBV7-9 and J is TRBJ1-1, with a tentative D call TRBD1 (5 bases). The CDR3: CASSSQGGEAFF. DNA of the CDR3: TGTGCCAGCAGCTCCCAGGGCGGTGAAGCTTTCTTT.